The clone carrying this T cell receptor (beta chain) has just a few counts. Its specificity is unknown. These data come from a study of PD-1 blockade in classical Hodgkin lymphoma. Study-level points and caveats: Lower baseline TCR diversity marked trial partial responders and progressors. As was reported, newly diagnosed patients showed lower baseline TCR diversity than healthy donors did. Significant TCR diversity gains by C4D1 occurred in CD4+ but not CD8+ cells.

V dropped 5 bases and J dropped 5; count of bases not matched to a gene: 8. This CDR3 region has 15 residues. Germline CDR1 reads MDHEN; CDR2 reads SYDVKM. The data were produced by immunoSEQ multiplex PCR, yet TCRdb's version contains in-frame clones alone and is incomplete. This sample has 13,000 or so clones, with approximately 78% found just once. The time point was: cycle 4 day 1 (C4D1), after 5 to 7 weeks of nivolumab. Each patient relapsed following autologous stem cell transplantation, and prior brentuximab vedotin exposure differed. The sequence was collected from a human donor with classical Hodgkin lymphoma. Here the sequenced sample was peripheral blood mononuclear cells (PBMCs), taken before the fourth cycle of nivolumab. This sequence joins TRBV28 and TRBJ2-7; 11 nucleotides line up with TRBD1. This CDR3 reads CASSRTGTGGDEQYF. In DNA, the CDR3 is TGTGCCAGCAGTCGGACCGGGACAGGGGGTGACGAGCAGTACTTC.